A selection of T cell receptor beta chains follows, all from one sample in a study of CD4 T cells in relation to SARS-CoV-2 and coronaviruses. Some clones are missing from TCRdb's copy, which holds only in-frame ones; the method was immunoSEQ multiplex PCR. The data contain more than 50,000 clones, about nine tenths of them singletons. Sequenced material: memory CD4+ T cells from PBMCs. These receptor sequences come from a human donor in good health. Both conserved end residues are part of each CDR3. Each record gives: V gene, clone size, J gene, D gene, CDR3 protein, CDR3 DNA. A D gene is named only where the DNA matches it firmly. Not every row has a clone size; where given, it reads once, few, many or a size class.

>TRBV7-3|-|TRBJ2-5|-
CASSRGPTQETQYF
TGTGCCAGCAGCCGAGGGCCTACTCAAGAGACCCAGTACTTC
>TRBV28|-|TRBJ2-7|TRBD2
CASSLGTSGVARAYEQYF
TGTGCCAGCAGTTTGGGTACTAGCGGGGTAGCGAGGGCCTACGAGCAGTACTTC
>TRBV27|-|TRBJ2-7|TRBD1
CASSLGTGVYQQYF
TGTGCCAGCAGTTTGGGGACAGGGGTCTACCAGCAGTACTTC
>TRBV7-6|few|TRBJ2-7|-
CASSLAGQGAYEQYF
TGTGCCAGCAGCTTAGCCGGCCAGGGTGCATACGAGCAGTACTTC
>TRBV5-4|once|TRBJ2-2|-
CASSMGGGGGELFF
TGTGCCAGCAGCATGGGAGGTGGTGGCGGGGAGCTGTTTTTT
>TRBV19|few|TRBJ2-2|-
CASRVLTNTGELFF
TGTGCCAGTAGGGTTTTGACGAACACCGGGGAGCTGTTTTTT
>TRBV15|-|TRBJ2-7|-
CATSRELTSYEQYF
TGTGCCACCAGCAGAGAGTTGACTTCCTACGAGCAGTACTTC
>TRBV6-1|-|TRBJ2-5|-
CASSEAWGKGQETQYF
TGTGCCAGCAGTGAAGCATGGGGCAAGGGCCAAGAGACCCAGTACTTC
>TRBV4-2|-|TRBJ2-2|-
CASSPRTATGELFF
TGTGCCAGCAGCCCACGGACTGCCACCGGGGAGCTGTTTTTT
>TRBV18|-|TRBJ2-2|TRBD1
CASSPPDRGTGELFF
TGTGCCAGCTCACCACCGGACAGGGGGACCGGGGAGCTGTTTTTT
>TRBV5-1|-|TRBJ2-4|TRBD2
CASSPAGIAKNIQYF
TGCGCCAGCAGCCCAGCGGGGATAGCCAAAAACATTCAGTACTTC
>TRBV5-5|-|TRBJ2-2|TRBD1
CASTRTTGTGVGETGELFF
TGTGCCAGCACCCGCACAACCGGGACAGGGGTCGGAGAAACCGGGGAGCTGTTTTTT
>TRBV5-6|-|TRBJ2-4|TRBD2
CASSTTSGSMVIQYF
TGTGCCAGCAGCACTACTAGCGGGAGTATGGTCATTCAGTACTTC
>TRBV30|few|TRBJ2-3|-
CASTQKDTQYF
TGTGCCTCCACCCAAAAAGATACGCAGTATTTT
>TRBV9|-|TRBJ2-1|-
CASSPEHAYNEQFF
TGTGCCAGCAGCCCCGAACACGCCTACAATGAGCAGTTCTTC
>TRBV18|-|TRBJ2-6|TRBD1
CASSSRGQPNSGANVLTF
TGTGCCAGCTCATCAAGGGGACAGCCTAACTCTGGGGCCAACGTCCTGACTTTC
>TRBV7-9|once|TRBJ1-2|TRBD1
CASSLGGGGDYGYTF
TGTGCCAGCAGCCTCGGGGGAGGGGGCGACTATGGCTACACCTTC
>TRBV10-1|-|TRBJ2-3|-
CASSESVANTDTQYF
TGCGCCAGCAGTGAGTCCGTGGCTAATACGGATACGCAGTATTTT
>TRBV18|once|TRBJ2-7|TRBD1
CASSPKAQGESEQYF
TGTGCCAGCTCACCGAAGGCACAGGGGGAGAGCGAGCAGTACTTC
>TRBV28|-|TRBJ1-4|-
CASTGTFEKLFF
TGTGCCAGCACGGGGACGTTTGAAAAACTGTTTTTT
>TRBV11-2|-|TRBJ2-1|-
CASSHTAPKNNEQFF
TGTGCCAGCAGCCATACAGCCCCGAAAAACAATGAGCAGTTCTTC
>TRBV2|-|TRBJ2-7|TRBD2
CASSDGLAGVYEQYF
TGTGCCAGCAGCGACGGACTAGCGGGAGTGTACGAGCAGTACTTC
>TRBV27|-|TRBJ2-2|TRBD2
CASSLFRLAAGGTGELFF
TGTGCCAGCAGTTTATTTCGGTTGGCAGCGGGAGGCACCGGGGAGCTGTTTTTT
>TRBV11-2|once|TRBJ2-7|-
CASSLSQITYEQYF
TGTGCCAGCAGCTTATCCCAGATTACCTACGAGCAGTACTTC
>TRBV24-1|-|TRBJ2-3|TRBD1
CATSGQGATDTQYF
TGTGCCACCAGCGGACAGGGGGCCACAGATACGCAGTATTTT
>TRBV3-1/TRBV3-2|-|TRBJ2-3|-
CASSQTQRTDTQYF
TGTGCCAGCAGCCAAACACAACGCACAGATACGCAGTATTTT
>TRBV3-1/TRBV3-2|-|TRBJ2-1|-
CASSPLKGEQFF
TGTGCCAGCAGCCCCCTTAAGGGAGAGCAGTTCTTC
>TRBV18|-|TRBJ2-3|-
CASSPLSKRTDTQYF
TGTGCCAGCTCACCTCTCTCCAAACGGACAGATACGCAGTATTTT
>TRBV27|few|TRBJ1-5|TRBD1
CASSVGDSRVNPQHF
TGTGCCAGCAGCGTCGGGGACAGCCGAGTAAATCCCCAGCATTTT
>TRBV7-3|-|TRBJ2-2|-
CASSPTGESTGELFF
TGTGCCAGCAGTCCGACGGGAGAATCCACCGGGGAGCTGTTTTTT
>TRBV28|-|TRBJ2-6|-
CATTQHRLPSSGANVLTF
TGTGCCACCACGCAACACCGCCTCCCAAGCTCTGGGGCCAACGTCCTGACTTTC
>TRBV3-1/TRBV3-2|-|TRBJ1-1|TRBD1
CASSQASGTGTAAFF
TGTGCCAGCAGCCAAGCCTCCGGGACAGGAACGGCAGCTTTCTTT
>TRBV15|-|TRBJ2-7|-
CATSRDHGEGAYEQYF
TGTGCCACCAGCAGAGATCACGGAGAGGGAGCCTACGAGCAGTACTTC
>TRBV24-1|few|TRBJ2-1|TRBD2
CATSEAGTSGYNEQFF
TGTGCCACCAGTGAGGCAGGGACTAGCGGTTACAATGAGCAGTTCTTC
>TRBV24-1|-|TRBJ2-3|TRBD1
CATSAQDRVQGDTQYF
TGTGCCACCAGTGCTCAGGACAGGGTTCAAGGGGATACGCAGTATTTT
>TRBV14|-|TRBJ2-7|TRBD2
CASSPLPGLAGGYEQYF
TGTGCCAGCAGCCCTTTGCCGGGACTAGCGGGAGGGTACGAGCAGTACTTC
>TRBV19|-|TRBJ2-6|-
CASSIQGSSRSGANVLTF
TGTGCCAGTAGTATCCAGGGGAGTTCCCGCTCTGGGGCCAACGTCCTGACTTTC
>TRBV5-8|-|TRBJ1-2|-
CASSPSQGIKGYGYTF
TGTGCCAGCAGCCCCTCCCAGGGCATTAAGGGCTATGGCTACACCTTC
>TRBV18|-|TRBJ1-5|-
CASRDKLNQPQHF
TGTGCCAGCCGGGACAAGCTCAATCAGCCCCAGCATTTT
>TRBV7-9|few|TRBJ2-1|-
CASSLSRAFSYNEQFF
TGTGCCAGCAGCCTATCGCGGGCTTTTTCCTACAATGAGCAGTTCTTC
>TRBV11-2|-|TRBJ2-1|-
CASSLAPASEQFF
TGTGCCAGCAGCTTAGCCCCCGCATCTGAGCAGTTCTTC
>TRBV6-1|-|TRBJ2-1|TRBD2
CASSEARLAGAYNEQFF
TGTGCCAGCAGTGAAGCGAGACTAGCGGGGGCCTACAATGAGCAGTTCTTC
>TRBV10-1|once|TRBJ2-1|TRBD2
CASSEVPSGSNEQFF
TGCGCCAGCAGTGAGGTACCTAGCGGGAGTAATGAGCAGTTCTTC
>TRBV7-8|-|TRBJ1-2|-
CASSQGLMNYGYTF
TGTGCCAGCAGCCAGGGACTTATGAACTATGGCTACACCTTC
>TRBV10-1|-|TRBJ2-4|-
CASSVGGIGNIQYF
TGCGCCAGCAGTGTCGGCGGGATCGGCAACATTCAGTACTTC